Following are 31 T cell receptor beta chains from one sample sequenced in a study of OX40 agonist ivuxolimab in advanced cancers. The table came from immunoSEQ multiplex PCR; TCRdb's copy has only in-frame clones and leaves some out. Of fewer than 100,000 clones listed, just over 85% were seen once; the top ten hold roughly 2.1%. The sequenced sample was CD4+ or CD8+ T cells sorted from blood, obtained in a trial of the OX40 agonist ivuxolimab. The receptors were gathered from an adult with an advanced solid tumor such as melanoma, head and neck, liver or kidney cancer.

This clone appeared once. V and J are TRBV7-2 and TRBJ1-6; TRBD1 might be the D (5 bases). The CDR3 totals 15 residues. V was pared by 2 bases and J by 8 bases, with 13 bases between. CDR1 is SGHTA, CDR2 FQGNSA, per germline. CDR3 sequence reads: CASSLFQGRDSPLHF. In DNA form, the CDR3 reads TGTGCCAGCAGCTTATTCCAGGGAAGGGATTCACCCCTCCACTTT.

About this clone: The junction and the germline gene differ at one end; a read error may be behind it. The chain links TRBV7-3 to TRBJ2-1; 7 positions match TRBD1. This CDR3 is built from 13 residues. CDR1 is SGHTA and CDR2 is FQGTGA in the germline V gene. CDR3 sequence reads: CASSSSTNRGPVF. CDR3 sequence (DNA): TGTGCCAGCAGCTCGTCGACGAACAGGGGTCCTGTCTTC.

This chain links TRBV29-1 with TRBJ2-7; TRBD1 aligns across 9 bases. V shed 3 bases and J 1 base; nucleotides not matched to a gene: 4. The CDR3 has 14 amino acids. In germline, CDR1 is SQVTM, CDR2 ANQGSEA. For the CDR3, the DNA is TGCAGCGTTGACGGGGGACAGGGTTCCTACGAGCAGTACTTC. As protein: CSVDGGQGSYEQYF.

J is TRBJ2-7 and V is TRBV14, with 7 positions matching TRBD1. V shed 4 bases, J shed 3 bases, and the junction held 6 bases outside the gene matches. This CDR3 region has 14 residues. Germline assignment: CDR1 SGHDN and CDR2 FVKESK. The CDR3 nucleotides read TGTGCCAGCAGCCGGGATTCAGGGGGCTACGAGCAGTACTTC. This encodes CASSRDSGGYEQYF. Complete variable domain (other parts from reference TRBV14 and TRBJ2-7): EAGVTQFPSHSVIEKGQTVTLRCDPISGHDNLYWYRRVMGKEIKFLLHFVKESKQDESGMPNNRFLAERTGGTYSTLKVQPAELEDSGVYFCASSRDSGGYEQYFGPGTRLTVT.

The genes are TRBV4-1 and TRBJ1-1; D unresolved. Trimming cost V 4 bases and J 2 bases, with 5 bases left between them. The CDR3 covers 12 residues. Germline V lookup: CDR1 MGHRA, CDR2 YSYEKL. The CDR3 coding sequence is TGCGCCAGCAGCCCGCCCAACACTGAAGCTTTCTTT. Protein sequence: CASSPPNTEAFF.

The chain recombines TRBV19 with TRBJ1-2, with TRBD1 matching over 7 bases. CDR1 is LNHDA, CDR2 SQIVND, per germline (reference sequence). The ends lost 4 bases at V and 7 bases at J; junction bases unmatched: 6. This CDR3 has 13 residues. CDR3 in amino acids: CASSTRQGRGYTF. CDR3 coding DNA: TGTGCCAGTAGTACCCGACAGGGCCGTGGCTACACCTTC. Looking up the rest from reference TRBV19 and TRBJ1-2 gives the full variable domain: DGGITQSPKYLFRKEGQNVTLSCEQNLNHDAMYWYRQDPGQGLRLIYYSQIVNDFQKGDIAEGYSVSREKKESFPLTVTSAQKNPTAFYLCASSTRQGRGYTFGSGTRLTVV.

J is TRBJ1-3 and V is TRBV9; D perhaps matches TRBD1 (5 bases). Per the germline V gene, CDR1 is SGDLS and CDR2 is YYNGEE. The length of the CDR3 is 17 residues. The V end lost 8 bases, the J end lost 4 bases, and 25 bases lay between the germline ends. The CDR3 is CASTGHGGVEGGNTIYF. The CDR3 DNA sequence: TGTGCCAGTACAGGACATGGAGGAGTTGAGGGAGGAAACACCATATATTTT.

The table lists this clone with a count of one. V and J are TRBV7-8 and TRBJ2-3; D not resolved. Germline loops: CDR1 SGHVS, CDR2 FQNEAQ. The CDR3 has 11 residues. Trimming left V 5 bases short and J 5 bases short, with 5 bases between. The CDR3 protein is CASSLIDTQYF. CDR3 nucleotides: TGTGCCAGCAGCCTAATAGATACGCAGTATTTT.

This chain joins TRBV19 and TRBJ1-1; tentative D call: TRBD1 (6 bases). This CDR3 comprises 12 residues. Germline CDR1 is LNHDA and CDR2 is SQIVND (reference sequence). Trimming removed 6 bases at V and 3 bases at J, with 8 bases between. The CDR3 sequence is CASSYRDTEAFF. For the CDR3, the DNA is TGTGCCAGTAGCTACAGGGACACTGAAGCTTTCTTT.

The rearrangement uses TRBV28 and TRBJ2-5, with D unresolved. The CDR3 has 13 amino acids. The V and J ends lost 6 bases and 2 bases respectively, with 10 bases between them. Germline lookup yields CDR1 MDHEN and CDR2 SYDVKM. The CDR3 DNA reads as TGTGCCAGCAGGCAAACACTACAAGAGACCCAGTACTTC. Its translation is CASRQTLQETQYF.

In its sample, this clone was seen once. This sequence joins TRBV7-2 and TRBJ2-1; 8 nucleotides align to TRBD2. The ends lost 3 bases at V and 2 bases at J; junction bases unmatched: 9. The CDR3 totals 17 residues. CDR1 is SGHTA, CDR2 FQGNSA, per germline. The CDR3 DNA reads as TGTGCCAGCAGCTTCCCGCCGGGGGGGCCCCCCTACAATGAGCAGTTCTTC. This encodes CASSFPPGGPPYNEQFF.

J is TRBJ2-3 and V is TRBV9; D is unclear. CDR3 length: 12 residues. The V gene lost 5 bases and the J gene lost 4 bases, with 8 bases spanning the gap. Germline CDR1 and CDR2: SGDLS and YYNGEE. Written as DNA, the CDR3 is TGTGCCAGCAGTCTCCCTCCAGATACGCAGTATTTT. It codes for CASSLPPDTQYF. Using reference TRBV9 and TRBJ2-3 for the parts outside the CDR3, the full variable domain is DSGVTQTPKHLITATGQRVTLRCSPRSGDLSVYWYQQSLDQGLQFLIQYYNGEERAKGNILERFSAQQFPDLHSELNLSSLELGDSALYFCASSLPPDTQYFGPGTRLTVL.

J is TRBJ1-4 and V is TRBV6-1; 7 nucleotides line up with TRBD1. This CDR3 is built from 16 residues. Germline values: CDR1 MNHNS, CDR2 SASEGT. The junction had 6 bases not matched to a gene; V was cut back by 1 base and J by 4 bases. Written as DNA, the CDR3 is TGTGCCAGCAGTGAAGTAGGGGGCGGGATTAATGAAAAACTGTTTTTT. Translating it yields CASSEVGGGINEKLFF.

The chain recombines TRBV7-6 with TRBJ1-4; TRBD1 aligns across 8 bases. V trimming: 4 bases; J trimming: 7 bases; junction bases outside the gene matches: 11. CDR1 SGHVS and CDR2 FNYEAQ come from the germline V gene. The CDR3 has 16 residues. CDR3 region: CASSSPGQGLSEKLFF. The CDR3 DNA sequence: TGTGCCAGCAGCTCCCCCGGACAGGGCCTTTCTGAAAAACTGTTTTTT.

CDR3 DNA: TGTGCCAGCAGCCCTCGGAATGAAAAACTGTTTTTT. It specifies CASSPRNEKLFF. The chain couples TRBV11-2 to TRBJ1-4; D remains unclear. The V end was cut by 5 bases, the J end by 5 bases, with 6 bases between. Germline-derived CDR1 and CDR2 are SGHAT and FQNNGV. The CDR3 length is 12 residues.

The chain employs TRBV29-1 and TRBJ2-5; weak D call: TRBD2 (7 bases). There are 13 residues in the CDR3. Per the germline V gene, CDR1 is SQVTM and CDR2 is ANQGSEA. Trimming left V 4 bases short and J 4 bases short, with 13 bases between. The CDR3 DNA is TGCAGCGTTGGTGGGGGGGCTGGAGAGACCCAGTACTTC. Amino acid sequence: CSVGGGAGETQYF.

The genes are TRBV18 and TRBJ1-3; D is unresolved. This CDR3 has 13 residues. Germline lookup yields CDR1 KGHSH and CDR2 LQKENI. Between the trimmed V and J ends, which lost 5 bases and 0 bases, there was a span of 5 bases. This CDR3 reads CASSSDSGNTIYF. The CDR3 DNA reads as TGTGCCAGCTCATCCGACTCTGGAAACACCATATATTTT.

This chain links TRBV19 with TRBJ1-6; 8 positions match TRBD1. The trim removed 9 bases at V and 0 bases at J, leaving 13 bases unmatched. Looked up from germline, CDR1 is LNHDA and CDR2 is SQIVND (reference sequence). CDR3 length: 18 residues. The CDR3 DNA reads TGTGCCAGCCAGGGCGACAGGGGCCTAAGCTCCTATAATTCACCCCTCCACTTT. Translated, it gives CASQGDRGLSSYNSPLHF.

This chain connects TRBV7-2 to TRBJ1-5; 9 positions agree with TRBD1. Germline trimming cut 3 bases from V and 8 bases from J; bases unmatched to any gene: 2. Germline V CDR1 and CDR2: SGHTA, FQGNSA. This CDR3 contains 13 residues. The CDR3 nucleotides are TGTGCCAGCAGCTTCTGGACAGGGGAGCCCCAGCATTTT. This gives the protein CASSFWTGEPQHF.

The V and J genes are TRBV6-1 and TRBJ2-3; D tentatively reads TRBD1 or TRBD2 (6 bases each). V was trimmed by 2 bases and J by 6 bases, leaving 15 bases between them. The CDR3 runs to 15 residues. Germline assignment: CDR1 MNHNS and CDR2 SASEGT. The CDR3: CASSELRPGADTQYF. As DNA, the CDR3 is TGTGCCAGCAGTGAACTTCGTCCGGGGGCGGATACGCAGTATTTT.

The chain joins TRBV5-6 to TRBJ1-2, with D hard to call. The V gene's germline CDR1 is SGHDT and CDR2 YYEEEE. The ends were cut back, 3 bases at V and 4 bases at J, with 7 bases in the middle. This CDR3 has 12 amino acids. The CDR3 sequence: CASSSWTYGYTF. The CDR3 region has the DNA TGTGCCAGCAGCTCTTGGACCTATGGCTACACCTTC.

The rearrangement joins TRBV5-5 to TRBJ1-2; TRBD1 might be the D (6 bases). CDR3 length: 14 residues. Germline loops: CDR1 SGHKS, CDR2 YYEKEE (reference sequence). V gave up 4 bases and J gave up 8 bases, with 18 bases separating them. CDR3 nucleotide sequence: TGTGCCAGCAGCCTGGAAGAGATACAGGGAGGCTACACCTTC. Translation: CASSLEEIQGGYTF.

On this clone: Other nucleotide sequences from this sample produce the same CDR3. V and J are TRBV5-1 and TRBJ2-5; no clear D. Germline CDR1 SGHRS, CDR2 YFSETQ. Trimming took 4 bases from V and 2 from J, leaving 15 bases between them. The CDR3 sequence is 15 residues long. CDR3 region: CASSLAQGAQETQYF. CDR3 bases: TGCGCCAGCAGCCTTGCCCAAGGAGCACAAGAGACCCAGTACTTC. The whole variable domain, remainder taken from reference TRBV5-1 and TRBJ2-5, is KAGVTQTPRYLIKTRGQQVTLSCSPISGHRSVSWYQQTPGQGLQFLFEYFSETQRNKGNFPGRFSGRQFSNSRSEMNVSTLELGDSALYLCASSLAQGAQETQYFGPGTRLLVL.

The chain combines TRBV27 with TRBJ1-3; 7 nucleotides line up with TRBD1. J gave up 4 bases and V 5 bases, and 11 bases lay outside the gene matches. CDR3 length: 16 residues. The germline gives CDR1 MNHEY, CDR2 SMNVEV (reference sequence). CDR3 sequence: CASSTRQGFTGNTIYF. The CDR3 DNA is TGTGCCAGCAGTACTCGACAGGGATTTACGGGAAACACCATATATTTT.

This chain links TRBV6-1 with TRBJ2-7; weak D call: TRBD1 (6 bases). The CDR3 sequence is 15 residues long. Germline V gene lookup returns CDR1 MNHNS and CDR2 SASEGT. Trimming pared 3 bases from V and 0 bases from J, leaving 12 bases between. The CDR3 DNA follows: TGTGCCAGCAGTGATTATGGGGGCCTCTCCTACGAGCAGTACTTC. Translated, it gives CASSDYGGLSYEQYF.

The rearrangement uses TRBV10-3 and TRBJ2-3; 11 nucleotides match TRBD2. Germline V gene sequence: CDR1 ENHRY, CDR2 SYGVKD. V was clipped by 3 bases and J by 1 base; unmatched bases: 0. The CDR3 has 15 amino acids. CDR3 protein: CAISELAGGTDTQYF. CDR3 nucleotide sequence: TGTGCCATCAGTGAACTAGCGGGGGGCACAGATACGCAGTATTTT.

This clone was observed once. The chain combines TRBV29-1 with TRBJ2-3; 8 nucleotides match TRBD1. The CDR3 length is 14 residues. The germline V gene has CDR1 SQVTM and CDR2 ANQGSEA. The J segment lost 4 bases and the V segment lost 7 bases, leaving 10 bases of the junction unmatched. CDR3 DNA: TGCAGCGCCACCATTCAACAGGGGGCAGATACGCAGTATTTT. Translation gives CSATIQQGADTQYF.

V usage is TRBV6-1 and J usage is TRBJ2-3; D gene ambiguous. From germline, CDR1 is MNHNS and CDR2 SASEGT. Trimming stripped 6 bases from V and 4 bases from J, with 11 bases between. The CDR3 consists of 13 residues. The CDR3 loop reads CASRGRRPDTQYF. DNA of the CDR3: TGTGCCAGCAGAGGGCGGAGACCAGATACGCAGTATTTT.

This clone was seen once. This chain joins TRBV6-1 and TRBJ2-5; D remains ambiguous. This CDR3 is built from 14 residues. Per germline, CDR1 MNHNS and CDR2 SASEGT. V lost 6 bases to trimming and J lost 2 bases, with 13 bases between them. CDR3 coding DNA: TGTGCCAGCAGCGTGCAGGAGACACAAGAGACCCAGTACTTC. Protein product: CASSVQETQETQYF.

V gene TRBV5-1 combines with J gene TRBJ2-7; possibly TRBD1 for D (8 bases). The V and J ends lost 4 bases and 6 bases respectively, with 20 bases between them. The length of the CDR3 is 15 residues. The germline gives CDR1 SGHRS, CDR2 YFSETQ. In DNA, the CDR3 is TGCGCCAGCAGCCGGACAGGGCCTCCGGGGGGCGAGCAGTACTTC. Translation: CASSRTGPPGGEQYF.

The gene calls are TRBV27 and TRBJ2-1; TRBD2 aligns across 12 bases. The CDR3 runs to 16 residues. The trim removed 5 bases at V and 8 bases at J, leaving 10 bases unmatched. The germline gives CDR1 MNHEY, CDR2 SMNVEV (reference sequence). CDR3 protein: CASSSPTSGGTYEQFF. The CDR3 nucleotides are TGTGCCAGCAGTAGCCCGACTAGCGGGGGTACGTATGAGCAGTTCTTC.